This TCR beta chain was identified during a study of shared clonotypes between healthy human individuals. The CDR3 contains 13 residues. Trimming removed 4 bases at V and 0 bases at J, with 1 base between. Looked up from germline, CDR1 is LNHDA and CDR2 is SQIVND (reference sequence). Per sorted-subset replicate PCR, input was 200 to 250 ng DNA, representing roughly 28,000 T cell genomes. Sequencing used immunoSEQ multiplex PCR; TCRdb keeps in-frame clones, though not all of them. The repertoire holds about 730,000 clones, with around 77% as singletons. Sequenced sample: memory CD4+ T cells sorted from blood. Subset specified: CD45RA-negative fraction. V and J are TRBV19 and TRBJ2-6; D not certain. This clonotype originated in a woman aged 25 to 39 in good health. CDR3 in amino acids: CASSSSGANVLTF. The CDR3 region has the DNA TGTGCCAGTAGTAGCTCTGGGGCCAACGTCCTGACTTTC.